The TCR beta chain under discussion was sequenced for a study of T cell repertoires in ileal Crohn's disease. Overall study: Surgery for a complication: stricturing in roughly 61%, penetrating in about 40%.

The trim removed 1 base at V and 6 bases at J, leaving 3 bases unmatched. The CDR3 has 13 residues. Germline V gives CDR1 SGHAT, CDR2 FQNNGV. TCRB immunosequencing input was five hundred nanograms of biopsy DNA per sample. Assay used: immunoSEQ multiplex PCR; TCRdb lists only in-frame clones, some missing. The table lists 8,900 or so clones, around 80% of them singletons. The origin of this receptor is an adult with Crohn's disease. The sample was ileal tissue. This rearrangement joins TRBV11-2 to TRBJ2-7; 7 positions match TRBD1. Here the CDR3 DNA reads TGTGCCAGCAGCTTAGTGACAGGGTCCGAGCAGTACTTC. It yields the protein CASSLVTGSEQYF. The complete variable domain, with remaining parts taken from reference TRBV11-2 and TRBJ2-7, reads EAGVAQSPRYKIIEKRQSVAFWCNPISGHATLYWYQQILGQGPKLLIQFQNNGVVDDSQLPKDRFSAERLKGVDSTLKIQPAKLEDSAVYLCASSLVTGSEQYFGPGTRLTVT.